A selection of T cell receptor beta chains follows, all from one sample in a study of tumor and adjacent non-tumor tissue in lung cancer. One entry per CDR3 protein, called by TCRdb with MiXCR from the multiplex PCR reads. The repertoire holds about 98,000 distinct CDR3 sequences, with 75% to 90% as singletons. Material for sequencing was distant non-tumor lung tissue. All receptors derive from a man aged 55 to 69 with small cell lung cancer. The CDR3 runs from the conserved cysteine through the conserved F or W. D genes are given only for firm matches. Size values are once, few and many counts, or a class for expanded clones, and some rows have none.

>TRBV29-1|TRBD2|TRBJ2-3|-
CNVELAGGGDTQYF
TGCAACGTTGAGCTAGCGGGAGGAGGAGATACGCAGTATTTT
>TRBV5-1|TRBD1|TRBJ2-3|-
CASTTGQATDTQYF
TGCGCCAGCACCACGGGACAGGCGACAGATACGCAGTATTTT
>TRBV19|-|TRBJ2-1|-
CASMVLPSYNEQFF
TGTGCCAGTATGGTACTGCCTTCCTACAATGAGCAGTTCTTC
>TRBV6-1|-|TRBJ2-2|-
CASSEDHCMPAGELFF
TGTGCCAGCAGTGAAGACCACTGCATGCCGGCCGGGGAGCTATTTTTT
>TRBV11-1|-|TRBJ2-1|-
CASSLERKTYSEQFF
TGTGCCAGCAGTTTAGAGAGGAAGACCTACAGTGAGCAGTTCTTC
>TRBV12-3/TRBV12-4|-|TRBJ2-1|-
CAGSQRGGYNEQFF
TGTGCCGGTAGCCAGAGGGGCGGCTACAATGAGCAGTTCTTC
>TRBV29-1|-|TRBJ2-6|-
CSADTTGPNVLTF
TGCAGCGCCGACACCACTGGGCCCAACGTCCTGACTTTC
>TRBV12-3/TRBV12-4|-|TRBJ1-4|-
CAGQKAPNEKLFF
TGTGCCGGTCAGAAAGCACCTAATGAAAAACTGTTTTTT
>TRBV6-5|-|TRBJ1-5|many
CASRISGSGNQPQHF
TGTGCCAGCAGAATTTCCGGGTCAGGGAATCAGCCCCAGCATTTT
>TRBV4-1|-|TRBJ2-2|once
CASNSRGAYTRELFF
TGCGCAAGCAACAGCAGGGGGGCCTATACCCGGGAGCTGTTTTTT
>TRBV11-2|TRBD1|TRBJ1-1|-
CASSGDRGSTETFF
TGTGCCAGCAGCGGGGACAGGGGGTCAACTGAAACTTTCTTT
>TRBV4-1|-|TRBJ1-1|once
CASNQVPGRSTEALF
TGCGCCAGCAACCAAGTTCCAGGGCGTAGCACTGAAGCTTTGTTT
>TRBV20-1|-|TRBJ2-1|-
CSVRGISGYNEQFF
TGCAGTGTTAGAGGAATCAGCGGTTACAATGAGCAATTCTTC
>TRBV11-2|-|TRBJ2-1|many
CASSPGGNEQFF
TGTGCCAGCAGCCCGGGCGGGAATGAGCAGTTCTTC
>TRBV6-1|-|TRBJ1-2|-
CVIARQPPFNYGYTF
TGTGTCATTGCGCGACAGCCGCCGTTTAACTATGGCTACACCTTC
>TRBV11-3|TRBD2|TRBJ2-5|-
CASRPGLAGETQYF
TGTGCCAGCAGGCCAGGATTAGCGGGAGAGACCCAGTACTTC
>TRBV6-5|-|TRBJ1-2|-
CASSYNGGKAYGYAF
TGTGCCAGCAGCTACAATGGCGGCAAGGCCTATGGCTACGCCTTC
>TRBV6-5|-|TRBJ2-1|-
CSSSYSGGVGNEQFF
TGTTCCAGCAGTTACTCGGGCGGAGTGGGTAATGAGCAGTTCTTC
>TRBV12-3/TRBV12-4|-|TRBJ2-3|once
CASSFHSSGTDTQYF
TGTGCCAGCAGTTTTCATTCAAGCGGCACAGATACGCAGTATTTT
>TRBV12-3/TRBV12-4|-|TRBJ2-2|once
CASSLSQGNTGELSF
TGTGCCAGCAGTTTGTCACAGGGAAACACCGGGGAGCTGTCTTTT
>TRBV12-5|-|TRBJ2-3|-
CASGLGPGGQPQYF
TGTGCAAGTGGTCTGGGTCCTGGGGGTCAGCCCCAGTATTTT
>TRBV5-6|-|TRBJ1-5|-
CASSSYGGRFGPQHF
TGTGCCAGCAGCTCCTATGGGGGGCGGTTTGGGCCCCAGCATTTT
>TRBV12-3/TRBV12-4|TRBD2|TRBJ2-3|-
CASNPRGLVGGTQYF
TGTGCCAGCAATCCTAGGGGACTAGTGGGAGGTACGCAGTATTTT
>TRBV5-1|TRBD2|TRBJ2-1|-
CDSSTGEQLAGCNEQFF
TGCGACAGCAGCACTGGGGAACAGCTAGCGGGTTGCAATGAGCAGTTCTTC
>TRBV11-3|-|TRBJ2-3|-
CAISTSGAEDRQYF
TGTGCCATCAGCACCTCCGGGGCCGAAGATAGGCAGTATTTT
>TRBV5-1|-|TRBJ2-7|-
CASSLSVGQIYEQYF
TGCGCCAGCAGCTTGTCGGTAGGCCAGATCTACGAACAGTACTTC
>TRBV12-3/TRBV12-4|TRBD2|TRBJ2-1|-
CPIKNSGRNYNEQFF
TGTCCCATCAAGAATAGCGGGAGGAACTACAATGAGCAGTTCTTC
>TRBV28|-|TRBJ2-1|-
CASSTTGLGKQFF
TGTGCCAGCAGTACCACCGGGCTAGGTAAGCAGTTCTTC
>TRBV12-3/TRBV12-4|TRBD2|TRBJ2-5|-
CVSSPYSGGRESQYF
TGTGTCAGCAGTCCCTATAGCGGGGGACGAGAGTCCCAGTACTTC
>TRBV4-1|-|TRBJ2-3|-
CASSDGGPIDTQYF
TGCGCCAGCAGTGATGGGGGGCCTATAGATACGCAGTATTTT
>TRBV12-3/TRBV12-4|-|TRBJ2-1|-
CASRLGFYNEQFF
TGTGCCAGCAGATTAGGTTTCTACAATGAGCAGTTCTTC
>TRBV29-1|-|TRBJ2-3|few
CSVESRGTDTQYF
TGTAGCGTTGAGAGCCGGGGCACAGATACGCAGTATTTT
>TRBV13|-|TRBJ1-3|-
CAIPGQGSGNTIYF
TGTGCCATCCCTGGTCAGGGATCTGGAAACACTATATATTTT
>TRBV20-1|TRBD2|TRBJ2-7|-
CSATGLAGVISYEQYF
TGTAGTGCAACAGGACTAGCGGGGGTAATCTCCTACGAGCAGTACTTC
>TRBV7-8|-|TRBJ2-3|-
CAGSLLAGVRADTQYF
TGTGCCGGCAGCTTACTGGCTGGCGTGAGGGCGGATACGCAGTATTTT
>TRBV11-1|TRBD2|TRBJ2-1|-
CASSSESRTSGSGNGRFF
TGTGCCAGTAGCTCAGAATCGAGGACTAGCGGGAGTGGTAATGGGCGGTTCTTC
>TRBV20-1|TRBD2|TRBJ2-3|-
CSVTSGLAGMDTQYF
TGCAGTGTCACCTCGGGGCTAGCGGGAATGGATACGCAGTATTTT
>TRBV19|-|TRBJ2-3|-
CASSITGASTDTQYF
TGTGCCAGTAGTATAACGGGGGCCAGCACAGATACGCAATATTTT
>TRBV6-2/TRBV6-3|-|TRBJ2-5|once
CATSDAVQETQYF
TGTGCCACCAGCGACGCCGTCCAAGAGACCCAGTACTTC
>TRBV5-6|-|TRBJ2-1|-
CASSSGPQTVKEQFF
TGTGCCAGCAGCTCGGGGCCTCAAACAGTAAAAGAGCAGTTCTTC
>TRBV6-1|-|TRBJ1-5|-
CASSEAVGMGSSQPHHF
-
>TRBV5-4|-|TRBJ1-6|-
CDSSPDMGRFSLHF
TGTGACAGCAGCCCTGACATGGGAAGATTCTCCCTCCACTTT
>TRBV11-2|TRBD2|TRBJ2-7|-
CASSIDSSGIYEQCF
TGTGCCAGCAGTATAGATTCGAGCGGGATTTACGAGCAGTGCTTC
>TRBV6-2/TRBV6-3|-|TRBJ2-2|many
CASSYPLGATGELFF
TGTGCCAGCAGTTACCCCTTGGGGGCCACCGGGGAGCTGTTTTTT
>TRBV6-2/TRBV6-3|-|TRBJ2-5|large
CASSYAGDPETQYF
TGTGCCAGCAGTTACGCCGGAGACCCAGAGACCCAGTACTTC
>TRBV4-2|TRBD2|TRBJ2-2|once
CSSKLAGGDGVELFF
TGTTCCAGCAAACTAGCGGGAGGTGATGGCGTGGAGTTGTTTTTT
>TRBV20-1|-|TRBJ1-6|-
CSARKTNWGLLHF
TGCAGTGCTAGAAAGACGAATTGGGGTCTCCTCCACTTT
>TRBV13|-|TRBJ1-6|-
CTSNQNDGSSYNSPFHF
TGTACCAGCAACCAAAACGACGGAAGCTCCTATAATTCACCCTTCCACTTT
>TRBV29-1|-|TRBJ1-5|-
CSVESRGADMQHF
TGCAGCGTTGAGAGCCGGGGCGCAGATATGCAGCATTTT
>TRBV4-1|TRBD2|TRBJ2-7|many
CASSQGLAGVIYEQYF
TGCGCCAGCAGCCAAGGACTAGCGGGAGTGATCTACGAGCAGTACTTC
>TRBV20-1|-|TRBJ1-5|few
CSARGGQPNQPQHF
TGCAGTGCTAGAGGTGGACAGCCCAATCAGCCCCAGCATTTT